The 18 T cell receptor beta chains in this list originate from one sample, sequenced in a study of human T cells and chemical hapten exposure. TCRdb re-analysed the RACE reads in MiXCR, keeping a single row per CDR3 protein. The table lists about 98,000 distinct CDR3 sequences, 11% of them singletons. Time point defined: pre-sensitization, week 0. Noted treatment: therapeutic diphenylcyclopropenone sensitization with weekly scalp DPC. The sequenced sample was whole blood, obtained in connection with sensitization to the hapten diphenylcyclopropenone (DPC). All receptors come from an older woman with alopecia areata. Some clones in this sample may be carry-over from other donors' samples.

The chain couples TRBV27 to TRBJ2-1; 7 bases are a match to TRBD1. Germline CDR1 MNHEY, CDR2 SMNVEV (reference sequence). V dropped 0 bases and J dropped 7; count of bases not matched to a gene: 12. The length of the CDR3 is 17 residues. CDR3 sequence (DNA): TGTGCCAGCAGTTTATCGGCAGGGGGAGAGGCTAGTAATGAGCAGTTCTTC. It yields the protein CASSLSAGGEASNEQFF.

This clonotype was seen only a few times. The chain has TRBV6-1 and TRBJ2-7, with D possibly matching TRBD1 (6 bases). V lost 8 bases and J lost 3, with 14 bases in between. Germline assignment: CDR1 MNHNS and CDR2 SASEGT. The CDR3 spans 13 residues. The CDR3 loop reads CASAWTAFYEQYF. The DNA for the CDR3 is TGTGCCAGCGCCTGGACAGCATTCTACGAGCAGTACTTC.

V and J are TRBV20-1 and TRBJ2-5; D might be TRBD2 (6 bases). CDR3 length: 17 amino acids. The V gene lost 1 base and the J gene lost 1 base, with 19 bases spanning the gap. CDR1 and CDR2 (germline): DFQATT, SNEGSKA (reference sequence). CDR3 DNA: TGCAGTGCTAGAGCCACCCATGGGAGGCGCACCCAAGAGACCCAGTACTTC. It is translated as CSARATHGRRTQETQYF.

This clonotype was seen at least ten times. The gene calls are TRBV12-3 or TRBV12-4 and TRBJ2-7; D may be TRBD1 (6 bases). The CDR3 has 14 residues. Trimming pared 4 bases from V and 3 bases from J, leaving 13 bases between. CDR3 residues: CASSYSRGSYEQYF. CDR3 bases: TGTGCCAGCAGTTACTCTAGGGGGAGCTACGAGCAGTACTTC.

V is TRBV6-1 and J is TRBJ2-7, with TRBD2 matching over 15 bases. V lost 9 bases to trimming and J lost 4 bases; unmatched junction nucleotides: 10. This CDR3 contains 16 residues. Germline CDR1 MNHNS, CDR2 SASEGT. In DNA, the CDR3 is TGTGCCAGTACTGGACTAGCGGGGGGGATTCTTTACGAGCAGTACTTC. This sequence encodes CASTGLAGGILYEQYF.

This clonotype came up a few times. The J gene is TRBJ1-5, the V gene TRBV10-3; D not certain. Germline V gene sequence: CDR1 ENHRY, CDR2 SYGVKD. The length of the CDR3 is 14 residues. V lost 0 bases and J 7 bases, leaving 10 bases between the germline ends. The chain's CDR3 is CAISESGERQPQHF. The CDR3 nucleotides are TGTGCCATCAGTGAGTCCGGGGAACGGCAGCCCCAGCATTTT.

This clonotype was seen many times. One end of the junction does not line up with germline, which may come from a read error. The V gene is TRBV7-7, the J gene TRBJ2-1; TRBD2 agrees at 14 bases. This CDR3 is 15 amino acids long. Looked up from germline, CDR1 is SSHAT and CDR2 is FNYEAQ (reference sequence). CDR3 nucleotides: TGTGCTAGCAGCTTAGGACTAGCGGGGGGCAATGAGCAGTTCTTC. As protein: CASSLGLAGGNEQFF.

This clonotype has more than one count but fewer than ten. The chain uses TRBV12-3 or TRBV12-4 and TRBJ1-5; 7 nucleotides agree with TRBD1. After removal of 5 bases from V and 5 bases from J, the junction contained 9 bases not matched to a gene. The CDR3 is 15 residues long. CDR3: CASSAVGQVDQPQHF. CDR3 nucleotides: TGTGCCAGCAGTGCAGTTGGACAGGTAGATCAGCCCCAGCATTTT.

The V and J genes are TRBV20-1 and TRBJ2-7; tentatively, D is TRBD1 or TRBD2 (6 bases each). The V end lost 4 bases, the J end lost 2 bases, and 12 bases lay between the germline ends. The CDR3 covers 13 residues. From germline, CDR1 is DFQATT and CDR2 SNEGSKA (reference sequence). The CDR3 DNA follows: TGCAGTGCTACCTGGGGGGCCCCCTACGAGCAGTACTTC. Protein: CSATWGAPYEQYF.

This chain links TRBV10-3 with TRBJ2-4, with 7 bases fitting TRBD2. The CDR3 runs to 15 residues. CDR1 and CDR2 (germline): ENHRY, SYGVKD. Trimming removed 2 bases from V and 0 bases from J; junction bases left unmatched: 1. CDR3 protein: CAISETGGAKNIQYF. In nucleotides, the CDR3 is TGTGCCATCAGTGAGACGGGGGGAGCCAAAAACATTCAGTACTTC.

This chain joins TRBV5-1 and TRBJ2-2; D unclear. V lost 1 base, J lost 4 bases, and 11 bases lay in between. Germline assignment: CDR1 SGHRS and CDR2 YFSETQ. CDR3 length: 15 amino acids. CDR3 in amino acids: CASSLYLASTGELFF. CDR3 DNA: TGCGCCAGCAGCTTGTATCTGGCGTCCACCGGGGAGCTGTTTTTT.

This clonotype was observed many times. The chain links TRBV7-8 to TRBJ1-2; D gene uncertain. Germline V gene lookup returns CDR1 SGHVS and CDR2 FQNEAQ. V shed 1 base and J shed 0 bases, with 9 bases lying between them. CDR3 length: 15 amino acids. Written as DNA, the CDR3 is TGTGCCAGCAGCTTAGGTGACCCGCCTAACTATGGCTACACCTTC. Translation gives CASSLGDPPNYGYTF.

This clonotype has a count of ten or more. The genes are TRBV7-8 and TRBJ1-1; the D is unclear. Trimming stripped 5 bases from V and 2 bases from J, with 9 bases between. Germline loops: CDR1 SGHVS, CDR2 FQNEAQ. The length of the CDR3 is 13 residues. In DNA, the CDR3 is TGTGCCAGCAGCCATGTGGCCAACACTGAAGCTTTCTTT. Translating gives CASSHVANTEAFF.

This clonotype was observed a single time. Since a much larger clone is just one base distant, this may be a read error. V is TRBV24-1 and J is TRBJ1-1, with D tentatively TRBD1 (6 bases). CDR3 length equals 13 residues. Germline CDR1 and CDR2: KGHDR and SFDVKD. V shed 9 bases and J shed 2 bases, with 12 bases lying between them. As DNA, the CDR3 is TGTGCCACCCAACAGGGTTCCAACACTGAAGCTTTCTTT. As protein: CATQQGSNTEAFF.

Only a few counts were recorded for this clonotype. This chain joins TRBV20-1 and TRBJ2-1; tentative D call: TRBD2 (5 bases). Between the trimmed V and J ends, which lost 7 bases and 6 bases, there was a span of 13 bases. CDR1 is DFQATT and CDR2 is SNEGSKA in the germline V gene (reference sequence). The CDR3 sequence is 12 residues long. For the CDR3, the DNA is TGCAGTGTGGCTAGCATGGGCAATGAGCAGTTCTTC. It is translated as CSVASMGNEQFF.

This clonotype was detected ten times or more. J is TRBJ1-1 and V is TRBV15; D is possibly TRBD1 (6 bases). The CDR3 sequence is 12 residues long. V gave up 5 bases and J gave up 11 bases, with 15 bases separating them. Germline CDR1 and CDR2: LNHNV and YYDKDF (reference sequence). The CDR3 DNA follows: TGTGCCACCAGCGAGGTTCAGGGGAAGGCTTTCTTT. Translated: CATSEVQGKAFF.

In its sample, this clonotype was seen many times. CDR3 coding DNA: TGTGCCAGCAGCGTTGGGACAGGGGGGCACATTCAGTACTTC. This translates into CASSVGTGGHIQYF. The chain carries TRBV9 and TRBJ2-4; 11 bases match TRBD1. Losses at the gene ends were 2 bases for V and 8 bases for J; bases not matched to a gene: 3. The CDR3 consists of 14 residues. Germline CDR1 reads SGDLS; CDR2 reads YYNGEE.

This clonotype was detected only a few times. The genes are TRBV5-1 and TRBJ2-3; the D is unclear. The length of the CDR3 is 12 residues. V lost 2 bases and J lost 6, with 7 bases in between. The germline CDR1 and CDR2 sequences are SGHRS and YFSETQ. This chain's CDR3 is CASSFTPDTQYF. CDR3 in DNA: TGCGCCAGCAGCTTTACGCCGGATACGCAGTATTTT.